One and the same sample provided the 3 T cell receptor beta chains below, sequenced in a study of response to subunit inactivated influenza vaccine (dated by TCRdb to 2017 to 2018). To prepare the library, RT-PCR was applied. The reads were generated on an Illumina HiSeq 2500. TCRdb reprocessing: public reads trimmed at Q25 with fastp, clones called with MiXCR, in-frame beta chains kept. Each CDR3 protein appears once, grouped with its most common genes and DNA. Within this sample are a few hundred thousand distinct CDR3 sequences, with less than 15% of them counted one time only. 11% of the sample lies in the top ten. The sample in question was PBMCs from blood, obtained about 11 days after vaccination. These receptors originate from a man aged 45-65 years who received an inactivated influenza vaccine. Donor details come from another sample of the same person, matched by shared clones.

This clonotype has a handful of counts. The chain joins TRBV24-1 to TRBJ2-1; TRBD2 matches 11 bases. The V and J ends lost 9 bases and 0 bases, in that order; junction bases with no gene match: 12. This CDR3 contains 18 residues. Germline loops: CDR1 KGHDR, CDR2 SFDVKD. In nucleotides, the CDR3 is TGTGCCACCGGTACCGGGACTAGCGGAGCGAGCTCCTACAATGAGCAGTTCTTC. Translated, it gives CATGTGTSGASSYNEQFF.

A few counts support this clonotype. The rearrangement joins TRBV3-1 to TRBJ2-3; D perhaps matches TRBD2 (6 bases). The CDR3 runs 15 residues. The V gene lost 1 base and the J gene lost 5 bases, with 13 bases spanning the gap. Germline loops: CDR1 LGHDT, CDR2 YNNKEL (reference sequence). CDR3 region: CASSQVGSTGDTQYF. Written as DNA, the CDR3 is TGTGCCAGCAGCCAAGTCGGGAGTACGGGAGATACGCAGTATTTT.

This chain joins TRBV6-2 or TRBV6-3 and TRBJ2-7; D gene ambiguous. The CDR3 runs to 13 residues. Germline lookup yields CDR1 MNHEY and CDR2 SVGEGT. The ends were cut back, 3 bases at V and 4 bases at J, with 10 bases in the middle. CDR3 nucleotide sequence: TGTGCCAGCAGTTATGAACGGCCTTACGAGCAGTACTTC. As protein: CASSYERPYEQYF.